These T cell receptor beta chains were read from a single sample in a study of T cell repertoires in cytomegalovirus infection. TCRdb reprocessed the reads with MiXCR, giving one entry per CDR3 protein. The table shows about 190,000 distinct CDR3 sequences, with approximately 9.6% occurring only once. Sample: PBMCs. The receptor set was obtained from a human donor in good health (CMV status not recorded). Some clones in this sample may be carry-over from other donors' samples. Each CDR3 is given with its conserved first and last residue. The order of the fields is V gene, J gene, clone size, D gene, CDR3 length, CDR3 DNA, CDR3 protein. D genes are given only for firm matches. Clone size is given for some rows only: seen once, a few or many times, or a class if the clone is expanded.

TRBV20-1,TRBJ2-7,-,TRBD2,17,TGCAGTGCTAGAGCGACATCCGGGACTACAACCCATTACGAGCAGTACTTC,CSARATSGTTTHYEQYF
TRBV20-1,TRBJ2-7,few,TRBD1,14,TGCAGCGTACCACGCCCAGACAGGGCCTACGAGCAGTACTTC,CSVPRPDRAYEQYF
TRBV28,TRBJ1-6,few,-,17,TGTGCCAGCAGTTTATCGGGGCCGAGCTCCTATAATTCACCCCTCCACTTT,CASSLSGPSSYNSPLHF
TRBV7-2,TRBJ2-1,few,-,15,TGTGCCAGCAGCCAAGTCCCGAACACCTACAATGAGCAGTTCTTC,CASSQVPNTYNEQFF
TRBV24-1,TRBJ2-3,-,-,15,TGTGCCACCAGCTACGGGACCCCGTTCACAGATACGCAGTATTTT,CATSYGTPFTDTQYF
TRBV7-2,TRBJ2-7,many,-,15,TGTGCCAGCAGTCGCCCGGGGGACATTACCTACGAGCAGTACTTC,CASSRPGDITYEQYF
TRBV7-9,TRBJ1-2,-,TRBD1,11,TGTGCCAGCAGCTCGGACAGGGCTTGCACCTTC,CASSSDRACTF
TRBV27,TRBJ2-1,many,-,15,TGTGCCAGCAGTTCTCTCCCGAGCTCCTACAATGAGCAGTTCTTC,CASSSLPSSYNEQFF
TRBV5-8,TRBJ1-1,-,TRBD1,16,TGTGCCAGCAGCTCCACTACAGGGGGATATTACACTGAAGCTTTCTTT,CASSSTTGGYYTEAFF
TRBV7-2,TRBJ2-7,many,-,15,TGTGCCAGCAGCTTAGCCCCGAGCCTCCAGTACGAGCAGTACTTC,CASSLAPSLQYEQYF
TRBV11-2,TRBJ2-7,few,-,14,TGTGCCAGCAGCCGAATCCGCGGATACTACGAGCAGTACTTC,CASSRIRGYYEQYF
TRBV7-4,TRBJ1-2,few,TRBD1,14,TGTGCCAGCAGCTTAGGCGGGACAGGGGACGGCTACACCTTC,CASSLGGTGDGYTF
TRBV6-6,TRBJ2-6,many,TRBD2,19,TGTGCCAGCAGTTCCCCGGGGGGGCGGGACCTCTCTGGGGCCAACGTCCTGACTTTC,CASSSPGGRDLSGANVLTF
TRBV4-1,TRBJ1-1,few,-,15,TGCGCCAGCAGCCCCAGTACGGGACAGAACACTGAAGCTTTCTTT,CASSPSTGQNTEAFF
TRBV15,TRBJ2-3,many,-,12,TGTGCCACCAGCAGGGCAGCGGATACGCAGTATTTT,CATSRAADTQYF
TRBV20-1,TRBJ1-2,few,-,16,TGCAGTGCTAGAGGGGCGGGGAGAGGAGCTAACTATGGCTACACCTTC,CSARGAGRGANYGYTF
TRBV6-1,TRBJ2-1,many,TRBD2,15,TGTGCCAGCAGGGAAGCGGGGGGCTCTCATGGAGTGCAGTTCTTC,CASREAGGSHGVQFF
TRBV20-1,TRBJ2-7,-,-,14,TGCAGTGCAGGGGGGGGAGGTTTTGGGTACGAGCAGTACTTC,CSAGGGGFGYEQYF
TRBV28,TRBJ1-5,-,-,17,TGTGCCAGCAGTTTATTCCTAGACAGTGCCGGCAATCAGCCCCAGCATTTT,CASSLFLDSAGNQPQHF
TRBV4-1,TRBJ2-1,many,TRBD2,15,TGCGCCAGCAGCCAAAAAGCGGGAGTTTCAAATGAGCAGTTCTTC,CASSQKAGVSNEQFF
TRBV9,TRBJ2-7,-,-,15,TGTGCCAGCAGCGTAGCGGCGGGATCGAATTACGAGCAGTACTTC,CASSVAAGSNYEQYF
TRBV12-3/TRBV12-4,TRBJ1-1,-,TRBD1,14,TGTGCCAGCAGTTGGGGGAGACAGGGCACTGAAGCTTTCTTT,CASSWGRQGTEAFF
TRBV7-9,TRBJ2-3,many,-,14,TGTGCCAGCACCACCTTGGGCGGCACAGATACGCAGTATTTT,CASTTLGGTDTQYF
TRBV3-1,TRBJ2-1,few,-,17,TGTGCCAGCAGCCAAGGTTATGACGGGAGAGCTTACAATGAGCAGTTCTTC,CASSQGYDGRAYNEQFF